These T cell receptor beta chains were read from a single sample in a study of T cell repertoires in cytomegalovirus infection. MiXCR, applied by TCRdb to the reads, yields one record per CDR3 protein. The data contain about 350,000 distinct CDR3 sequences, about 32% of them singletons. The antigens these receptors bind are not known. Specimen: cultured PBMCs, collected from culture after CMV antigen stimulation. Receptors were obtained from a human donor in good health (CMV status not recorded). Some clones in this sample may be carry-over from other donors' samples. Both conserved end residues are part of each CDR3. The order of the fields is V gene, J gene, D gene, clone size, CDR3 protein, CDR3 DNA. D genes are given only for firm matches. Some rows have no size entry. The others give once, few or many, or a class for an expanded clone.

TRBV4-3,TRBJ1-5,-,-,CASSQVVGQPQHF,TGCGCCAGCAGCCAAGTCGTCGGGCAGCCCCAGCATTTT
TRBV19,TRBJ2-1,-,few,CASSIDTPTYNEQFF,TGTGCCAGTAGTATTGATACCCCAACCTACAATGAGCAGTTCTTC
TRBV7-9,TRBJ2-1,TRBD1,few,CASSRGAGGLNEQFF,TGTGCCAGCAGTCGAGGGGCAGGGGGCTTGAATGAGCAGTTCTTC
TRBV12-3/TRBV12-4,TRBJ2-2,-,few,CASRGGRRWPGELFF,TGTGCCAGCAGAGGGGGGAGGCGATGGCCCGGGGAGCTGTTTTTT
TRBV27,TRBJ2-1,TRBD2,-,CARSSGAIPYNEQFF,TGTGCCAGAAGTAGCGGGGCGATACCCTACAATGAGCAGTTCTTC
TRBV12-3/TRBV12-4,TRBJ1-2,TRBD1,-,CASSSGGRGYTF,TGTGCCAGCAGTTCAGGGGGCCGGGGCTACACCTTC
TRBV6-1,TRBJ2-3,-,many,CASNERASSTDTQYF,TGTGCCAGCAACGAACGAGCATCCAGCACAGATACGCAGTATTTT
TRBV4-1,TRBJ2-1,TRBD2,few,CASSQAPSGRANEQFF,TGCGCCAGCAGCCAAGCTCCTAGCGGGAGGGCCAATGAGCAGTTCTTC
TRBV7-9,TRBJ2-5,TRBD1,-,CASSIGRGQGIRETQYF,TGTGCCAGCAGCATAGGGAGAGGACAGGGCATTCGAGAGACCCAGTACTTC
TRBV28,TRBJ2-7,-,-,CASSLGLGDSYEQYF,TGTGCCAGCAGTTTAGGTTTGGGGGACTCCTACGAGCAGTACTTC
TRBV7-2,TRBJ1-3,-,few,CASSLHAGALGNTIYF,TGTGCCAGCAGCCTTCACGCAGGGGCGCTAGGAAACACCATATATTTT
TRBV3-1,TRBJ2-5,TRBD1,-,CASSPVPGQGYGEETQYF,TGTGCCAGCAGCCCCGTTCCGGGACAGGGCTACGGAGAAGAGACCCAGTACTTC
TRBV12-3/TRBV12-4,TRBJ2-5,-,few,CASSPQPGTQETQYF,TGTGCCAGCAGTCCCCAGCCCGGGACCCAAGAGACCCAGTACTTC
TRBV5-1,TRBJ2-2,-,-,CASKFPDLNTGELFF,TGCGCCAGCAAGTTCCCGGACTTGAACACCGGGGAGCTGTTTTTT
TRBV7-9,TRBJ2-1,TRBD2,-,CASSTPRSGAAWEQFF,TGTGCCAGCAGCACACCCCGGAGCGGGGCCGCCTGGGAGCAGTTCTTC
TRBV18,TRBJ2-5,TRBD2,-,CASSPTSVQETQYF,TGTGCCAGCTCGCCGACTAGCGTCCAAGAGACCCAGTACTTC
TRBV6-5,TRBJ2-1,TRBD2,many,CASSYSPGLAGGSYNEQFF,TGTGCCAGCAGTTACTCTCCGGGACTAGCGGGAGGGTCCTACAATGAGCAGTTCTTC
TRBV28,TRBJ2-7,-,-,CASSPLGVEQYF,TGTGCCAGCAGCCCCCTCGGGGTCGAGCAGTACTTC
TRBV9,TRBJ2-1,TRBD2,many,CASSVEGSGSGNEQFF,TGTGCCAGCAGCGTAGAGGGCAGCGGGAGCGGCAATGAGCAGTTCTTC
TRBV12-3/TRBV12-4,TRBJ2-4,-,-,CASSRYQGNTDIQYF,TGTGCCAGCAGCCGTTACCAGGGGAATACGGACATTCAGTACTTC
TRBV2,TRBJ2-3,TRBD2,-,CASSDSGGLAKDTQYF,TGTGCCAGCAGTGATTCGGGGGGACTAGCGAAAGATACGCAGTATTTT
TRBV19,TRBJ2-7,TRBD2,-,CASSIRGGQLYEQYF,TGTGCCAGTAGTATTCGGGGGGGCCAACTCTACGAGCAGTACTTC
TRBV19,TRBJ1-3,-,-,CASSMGRSSGNTIYF,TGTGCCAGTAGTATGGGCAGGAGCTCTGGAAACACCATATATTTT
TRBV4-3,TRBJ1-1,-,few,CASSQVAVRNTEAFF,TGCGCCAGCAGCCAAGTAGCTGTTAGGAACACTGAAGCTTTCTTT
TRBV7-2,TRBJ1-1,-,-,CASAFVAAGAFF,TGTGCCAGCGCCTTTGTGGCGGCAGGAGCTTTCTTT
TRBV9,TRBJ2-2,TRBD1,-,CASSVGQGRAGELFF,TGTGCCAGCAGCGTTGGACAGGGACGGGCCGGGGAGCTGTTTTTT
TRBV7-2,TRBJ2-1,TRBD2,few,CASNQLAGYNEQFF,TGTGCCAGCAACCAACTAGCGGGCTACAATGAGCAGTTCTTC
TRBV7-2,TRBJ2-5,TRBD2,-,CASSLVGGRVQETQYF,TGTGCCAGCAGCTTAGTGGGCGGGAGGGTACAAGAGACCCAGTACTTC
TRBV5-6,TRBJ2-1,TRBD2,-,CASSPGLADTYSYNEQFF,TGTGCCAGCAGCCCGGGACTAGCGGATACTTATTCCTACAATGAGCAGTTCTTC
TRBV11-2,TRBJ2-4,TRBD2,few,CASSRGLAEGENIQYF,TGTGCCAGCAGCCGGGGACTAGCGGAGGGGGAGAACATTCAGTACTTC
TRBV7-2,TRBJ2-1,TRBD2,-,CASRPGLALDEQFF,TGTGCCAGCAGGCCGGGACTAGCCCTCGATGAGCAGTTCTTC
TRBV19,TRBJ2-3,TRBD2,-,CASSIQAGMIDTQYF,TGTGCCAGTAGTATCCAAGCGGGGATGATAGATACGCAGTATTTT
TRBV7-6,TRBJ2-5,-,once,CASSLGAGKETQYF,TGTGCCAGCAGCTTAGGGGCAGGGAAGGAGACCCAGTACTTC
TRBV19,TRBJ2-4,-,-,CASRTQGAKNIQYF,TGTGCCAGTAGAACTCAGGGGGCCAAAAACATTCAGTACTTC
TRBV4-3,TRBJ2-7,-,-,CASSQESRGYEQYF,TGCGCCAGCAGCCAAGAGTCCAGGGGCTACGAGCAGTACTTC
TRBV6-8,TRBJ2-1,-,few,CASSYSSFGNEQFF,TGTGCCAGCAGTTACTCCTCTTTCGGCAATGAGCAGTTCTTC
TRBV7-2,TRBJ2-7,-,few,CASSRRLTTSYEQYF,TGTGCCAGCAGCCGCCGGCTGACGACCTCCTACGAGCAGTACTTC
TRBV6-1,TRBJ2-1,-,-,CASSAGTPRDEQFF,TGTGCCAGCAGTGCCGGGACCCCACGCGATGAGCAGTTCTTC
TRBV19,TRBJ2-2,TRBD2,-,CALGDWKRETGELFF,TGTGCCCTCGGGGACTGGAAGCGGGAGACCGGGGAGCTGTTTTTT
TRBV6-1,TRBJ2-3,TRBD2,-,CASSEGTSGRALDTQYF,TGTGCCAGCAGTGAAGGGACTAGCGGGAGGGCCCTAGATACGCAGTATTTT
TRBV29-1,TRBJ1-2,TRBD1,few,CSEKTGDYGYTF,TGCAGCGAAAAGACAGGGGACTATGGCTACACCTTC
TRBV4-3,TRBJ2-5,-,-,CASSQDNMAQETQYF,TGCGCCAGCAGCCAAGATAACATGGCACAAGAGACCCAGTACTTC
TRBV7-2,TRBJ2-7,-,few,CASSLFASSSYEQYF,TGTGCCAGCAGCTTATTCGCCTCCAGCTCCTACGAGCAGTACTTC
TRBV4-1,TRBJ1-1,-,-,CASGRDGLNTEAFF,TGCGCCAGCGGTCGGGACGGCCTGAACACTGAAGCTTTCTTT
TRBV28,TRBJ1-1,-,few,CATNTPTRPRDTEAFF,TGTGCCACCAACACTCCAACTCGTCCGAGGGACACTGAAGCTTTCTTT
TRBV20-1,TRBJ1-5,-,-,CSAREGSNQPQHF,TGCAGTGCTAGGGAGGGAAGCAATCAGCCCCAGCATTTT
TRBV5-5,TRBJ1-2,-,few,CASSLKLGASSYGYTF,TGTGCCAGCAGCTTGAAGTTGGGAGCCTCCTCCTATGGCTACACCTTC
TRBV6-8,TRBJ2-1,TRBD2,few,CASIPQTSGPSSYNEQFF,TGTGCCAGCATCCCCCAGACTAGCGGCCCAAGCTCCTACAATGAGCAGTTCTTC
TRBV7-2,TRBJ1-2,-,-,CASSLVYGYTF,TGTGCCAGCAGCTTAGTCTATGGCTACACCTTC
TRBV4-1,TRBJ1-1,-,-,CASSQDRGGLEAFF,TGCGCCAGCAGCCAAGATAGGGGGGGCCTCGAAGCTTTCTTT
TRBV7-2,TRBJ2-7,-,-,CASNSGLHHSYEQYF,TGTGCCAGCAACAGTGGGCTACACCATTCCTACGAGCAGTACTTC
TRBV27,TRBJ1-1,-,once,CASSLRVGGTEAFF,TGTGCCAGCAGTCTCCGGGTCGGAGGGACTGAAGCTTTCTTT
TRBV7-2,TRBJ2-3,TRBD2,many,CASSLGTSGMITDTQYF,TGTGCCAGCAGCTTAGGAACTAGCGGGATGATCACAGATACGCAGTATTTT
TRBV15,TRBJ1-5,-,-,CATSRRRVGNQPQHF,TGTGCCACCAGCAGAAGAAGGGTCGGGAATCAGCCCCAGCATTTT
TRBV7-2,TRBJ1-2,-,-,CASSLRTATNYGYTF,TGTGCCAGCAGCTTACGTACAGCAACTAACTATGGCTACACCTTC
TRBV19,TRBJ2-6,-,few,CASSIGQSGANVLTF,TGTGCCAGTAGTATAGGACAATCTGGGGCCAACGTCCTGACTTTC
TRBV6-2/TRBV6-3,TRBJ2-1,-,-,CASSQLVHEQFF,TGTGCCAGCAGTCAACTAGTTCATGAGCAGTTCTTC